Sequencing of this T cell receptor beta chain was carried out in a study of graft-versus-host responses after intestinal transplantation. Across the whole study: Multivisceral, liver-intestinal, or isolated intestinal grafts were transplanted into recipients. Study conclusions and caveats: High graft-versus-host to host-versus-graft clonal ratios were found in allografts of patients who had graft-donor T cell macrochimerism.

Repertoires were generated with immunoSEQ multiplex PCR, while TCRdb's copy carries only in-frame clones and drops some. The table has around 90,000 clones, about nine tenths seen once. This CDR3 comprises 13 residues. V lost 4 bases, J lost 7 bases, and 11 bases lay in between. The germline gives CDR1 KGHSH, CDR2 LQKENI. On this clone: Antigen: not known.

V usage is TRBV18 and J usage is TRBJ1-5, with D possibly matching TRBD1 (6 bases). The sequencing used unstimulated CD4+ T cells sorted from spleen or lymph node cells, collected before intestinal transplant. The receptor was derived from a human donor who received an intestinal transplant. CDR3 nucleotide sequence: TGTGCCAGCTCACAACAGGGCAGCCAGCCCCAGCATTTT. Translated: CASSQQGSQPQHF.